This passage covers 31 T cell receptor beta chains from one sample sequenced in a study of cytomegalovirus exposure and HLA in healthy donors. The PCR employed 60 Vbeta primers together with 13 Jbeta primers. Some clones are missing from TCRdb's copy, which holds only in-frame ones; the method was immunoSEQ multiplex PCR. Here the sample spans 40,000 or so clones, 60% to 75% being singletons. What was sequenced was PBMCs. Receptor source: a man aged 40-49 years in good health and CMV-seronegative.

This chain connects TRBV7-8 to TRBJ2-5; 11 nucleotides match TRBD2. There are 15 residues in the CDR3. Unmatched junction bases numbered 8, after V lost 6 bases and J lost 5 bases. CDR1 SGHVS and CDR2 FQNEAQ come from the germline V gene. The CDR3 nucleotides read TGTGCCAGCAGTCATAAGACTAGCGGGGTGGAGACCCAGTACTTC. Residues: CASSHKTSGVETQYF.

The J gene is TRBJ1-6, the V gene TRBV27; D not certain. The CDR3 is 15 residues long. Germline CDR1 MNHEY, CDR2 SMNVEV (reference sequence). The V end lost 1 base, the J end lost 3 bases, and 7 bases lay between the germline ends. CDR3: CASSLLYSYNSPLHF. The CDR3 DNA reads as TGTGCCAGCAGTTTATTGTACAGCTATAATTCACCCCTCCACTTT.

The genes are TRBV6-1 and TRBJ1-1; no reliable D call. Germline loops: CDR1 MNHNS, CDR2 SASEGT. There are 13 residues in the CDR3. V was trimmed by 2 bases and J by 6 bases, leaving 10 bases between them. The DNA of the CDR3 is TGTGCCAGCAGTGAACAGGTGGTGGCTGAAGCTTTCTTT. Residues: CASSEQVVAEAFF.

This clone has just a few counts. This chain uses TRBV4-3 with TRBJ1-3; 9 nucleotides line up with TRBD1. The trim removed 1 base at V and 2 bases at J, leaving 3 bases unmatched. The CDR3 runs 16 residues. Per the germline V gene, CDR1 is LGHNA and CDR2 is YSLEER. The CDR3 spells CASSQAGTGPGNTIYF. The CDR3 nucleotides read TGCGCCAGCAGCCAAGCTGGGACAGGGCCTGGAAACACCATATATTTT.

This clone was counted only a few times. The rearrangement links TRBV11-1 to TRBJ2-3; tentatively, D is TRBD1 (6 bases). CDR3 length: 15 amino acids. Germline-derived CDR1 and CDR2 are SGHAT and FQDESV (reference sequence). Trimming removed 5 bases from V and 7 bases from J, with 19 bases in between. In nucleotides, the CDR3 is TGTGCCAGCAGCCCCATCCTCAGGGACATGAATACGCAGTATTTT. Translating it yields CASSPILRDMNTQYF.

This chain links TRBV28 with TRBJ2-5; maybe TRBD1 (6 bases). The ends were cut back, 4 bases at V and 1 base at J, with 13 bases in the middle. Germline lookup yields CDR1 MDHEN and CDR2 SYDVKM. The CDR3 sequence is 15 residues long. The CDR3 DNA is TGTGCCAGCAGTTCGTCGGGACACCGCCAAGAGACCCAGTACTTC. This gives the protein CASSSSGHRQETQYF.

The V and J genes are TRBV25-1 and TRBJ2-2, with D maybe TRBD1 (5 bases). Trimming removed 7 bases at V and 3 bases at J, with 12 bases between. The CDR3 contains 14 residues. The germline V gene has CDR1 MGHDK and CDR2 SYGVNS. CDR3 in amino acids: CASTSDIYTGELFF. DNA for the CDR3: TGTGCCAGCACATCGGACATTTACACCGGGGAGCTGTTTTTT.

The chain combines TRBV11-3 with TRBJ2-7, with 7 bases lining up with TRBD2. The CDR3 totals 15 residues. CDR1 is SGHNT and CDR2 is YENEEA in the germline V gene. V was pared by 2 bases and J by 2 bases, with 6 bases of the junction left unmatched. CDR3 nucleotides: TGTGCCAGCAGCTTAAACAGCGGGGCAGCCTACGAGCAGTACTTC. It encodes CASSLNSGAAYEQYF.

This chain joins TRBV6-9 and TRBJ2-5; a weak D match, TRBD2 (5 bases). Germline V gives CDR1 MNHGY, CDR2 SVAAGI. The V end was cut by 2 bases, the J end by 4 bases, with 14 bases between. The CDR3 contains 15 residues. CDR3 sequence (DNA): TGTGCCAGCAGTTATGGGAACCGGGGAGCAGAGACCCAGTACTTC. Its translation: CASSYGNRGAETQYF.

The chain has TRBV7-8 and TRBJ2-1, with D uncertain. In germline, CDR1 is SGHVS, CDR2 FQNEAQ. V was trimmed by 5 bases and J by 0 bases, leaving 8 bases between them. This CDR3 spans 14 amino acids. The CDR3 protein is CASSPRSSYNEQFF. DNA for the CDR3: TGTGCCAGCAGCCCCCGGAGCTCCTACAATGAGCAGTTCTTC.

The rearrangement uses TRBV7-2 and TRBJ2-1, with unresolved D. The V end lost 0 bases, the J end lost 4 bases, and 10 bases lay between the germline ends. In germline, CDR1 is SGHTA, CDR2 FQGNSA. The CDR3 has 15 residues. The CDR3 coding sequence is TGTGCCAGCAGCTTAGCCGTCCAGGCGTACAATGAGCAGTTCTTC. This translates into CASSLAVQAYNEQFF.

In DNA, the CDR3 is TGTGCCAGCAGCCGACAGGGAAGAGGCACTGAAGCTTTCTTT. It codes for CASSRQGRGTEAFF. V usage is TRBV7-2 and J usage is TRBJ1-1; TRBD1 matches at 7 bases. V lost 5 bases to trimming and J lost 4 bases; unmatched junction nucleotides: 7. The CDR3 runs to 14 residues. Germline CDR1 SGHTA, CDR2 FQGNSA.

The chain employs TRBV30 and TRBJ2-3, with 10 nucleotides matching TRBD2. Germline CDR1 is GTSNPN and CDR2 is SVGIG (reference sequence). This CDR3 has 19 residues. With 0 bases clipped from V and 0 bases from J, the junction kept 12 bases outside the gene matches. CDR3 amino acids: CAWSVRASGGPSSTDTQYF. The DNA of the CDR3 is TGTGCCTGGAGTGTACGTGCTAGCGGGGGCCCGTCGAGCACAGATACGCAGTATTTT. Drawing the rest from reference TRBV30 and TRBJ2-3, the complete variable domain is SQTIHQWPATLVQPVGSPLSLECTVEGTSNPNLYWYRQAAGRGLQLLFYSVGIGQISSEVPQNLSASRPQDRQFILSSKKLLLSDSGFYLCAWSVRASGGPSSTDTQYFGPGTRLTVL.

This clone has only a few counts. Written as DNA, the CDR3 is TGCAGCGTTGCCAGGGACAGGGCGAACACCGGGGAGCTGTTTTTT. Encoded protein: CSVARDRANTGELFF. This chain joins TRBV29-1 and TRBJ2-2; the match to TRBD1 covers 9 bases. This CDR3 is 15 amino acids long. Trimming at V came to 4 bases and at J to 0 bases, leaving 3 bases not matched to a gene. Germline V gene lookup returns CDR1 SQVTM and CDR2 ANQGSEA.

V usage is TRBV30 and J usage is TRBJ2-7; 9 nucleotides align to TRBD2. The junction had 12 bases not matched to a gene; V was cut back by 3 bases and J by 3 bases. The CDR3 loop spans 16 amino acids. Germline CDR1 is GTSNPN and CDR2 is SVGIG (reference sequence). CDR3 in DNA: TGTGCCTGGAGCCCTAGCGGGCTAGCGGGGAACTACGAGCAGTACTTC. This encodes CAWSPSGLAGNYEQYF.

This clone was counted a few times. This chain uses TRBV7-8 with TRBJ1-1, with TRBD1 matching 8 bases. The CDR3 is 15 amino acids. The ends lost 5 bases at V and 2 bases at J; junction bases unmatched: 7. Germline V lookup: CDR1 SGHVS, CDR2 FQNEAQ. In DNA form, the CDR3 reads TGTGCCAGCAGCCAACCGACAGGGGTAAACACTGAAGCTTTCTTT. Amino acid sequence: CASSQPTGVNTEAFF.

The chain recombines TRBV5-1 with TRBJ2-3; TRBD2 agrees at 10 bases. Germline V CDR1 and CDR2: SGHRS, YFSETQ. The CDR3 is made up of 17 amino acids. J lost 3 bases, V lost 0 bases, and 7 bases had no gene match. In DNA, the CDR3 is TGCGCCAGCAGCTTGGCAAGCGGGGGGGCCATAACAGATACGCAGTATTTT. Its protein product is CASSLASGGAITDTQYF.

The genes are TRBV7-9 and TRBJ1-2, with TRBD1 matching 7 bases. The germline gives CDR1 SEHNR, CDR2 FQNEAQ (reference sequence). The CDR3 has 14 residues. V dropped 2 bases and J dropped 8; count of bases not matched to a gene: 8. CDR3 DNA: TGTGCCAGCAGCTTAATTTCAGGGGGAGTCGGCTACACCTTC. It encodes CASSLISGGVGYTF.

By its share, this clone is medium-sized. This chain uses TRBV6-1 with TRBJ2-7; TRBD1 agrees at 8 bases. CDR1 and CDR2 from the germline V gene are MNHNS and SASEGT. CDR3 length: 15 residues. J gave up 5 bases and V 4 bases, and 10 bases lay outside the gene matches. Here the CDR3 reads CASSVGQGAVDEQYF. DNA for the CDR3: TGTGCCAGCAGTGTCGGGCAGGGGGCTGTCGACGAGCAGTACTTC.

This clone has a handful of counts. The rearrangement uses TRBV4-1 and TRBJ2-5, with 9 bases matching TRBD1. V dropped 5 bases and J dropped 5; count of bases not matched to a gene: 18. Germline CDR1 and CDR2: MGHRA and YSYEKL. The CDR3 runs 18 residues. The CDR3 coding sequence is TGCGCCAGCAGCTTAGGGACAGGGACATCCCCAGAGGGGGAGACCCAGTACTTC. Amino acid sequence: CASSLGTGTSPEGETQYF.

The chain joins TRBV19 to TRBJ1-5; no reliable D call. V was pared by 5 bases and J by 4 bases, with 9 bases between. The CDR3 totals 13 residues. Germline CDR1 reads LNHDA; CDR2 reads SQIVND (reference sequence). The CDR3 loop reads CASSYQINQPQHF. For the CDR3, the DNA is TGTGCCAGTAGTTACCAGATTAATCAGCCCCAGCATTTT. The variable domain in full, with the rest retrieved from reference TRBV19 and TRBJ1-5, is DGGITQSPKYLFRKEGQNVTLSCEQNLNHDAMYWYRQDPGQGLRLIYYSQIVNDFQKGDIAEGYSVSREKKESFPLTVTSAQKNPTAFYLCASSYQINQPQHFGDGTRLSIL.

This chain links TRBV7-9 with TRBJ2-7, with a tentative D call TRBD1 (5 bases). CDR1 and CDR2 from the germline V gene are SEHNR and FQNEAQ (reference sequence). Trimming stripped 5 bases from V and 5 bases from J, with 22 bases between. The CDR3 has 16 amino acids. The CDR3 bases are TGTGCCAGCAGCCGTTCCAACCTCAGGGTGAGCGACGAGCAGTACTTC. Translating it yields CASSRSNLRVSDEQYF.

In this sample, this clone turned up once. The chain recombines TRBV6-1 with TRBJ2-4; D not resolved. From germline, CDR1 is MNHNS and CDR2 SASEGT. The ends were cut back, 3 bases at V and 0 bases at J, with 12 bases in the middle. The CDR3 covers 16 residues. CDR3 sequence reads: CASSEADALAKNIQYF. The CDR3, as DNA: TGTGCCAGCAGTGAGGCGGATGCGCTAGCCAAAAACATTCAGTACTTC.

The rearrangement links TRBV6-1 to TRBJ2-3; 12 nucleotides match TRBD2. Germline values: CDR1 MNHNS, CDR2 SASEGT. Losses at the gene ends were 2 bases for V and 4 bases for J; bases not matched to a gene: 1. This CDR3 region has 15 residues. The CDR3 loop is CASSELAGGPDTQYF. CDR3 coding DNA: TGTGCCAGCAGTGAACTAGCGGGGGGGCCAGATACGCAGTATTTT.

The chain employs TRBV7-8 and TRBJ1-2; no clear D. This CDR3 is built from 13 residues. The V and J ends lost 2 bases and 8 bases respectively, with 12 bases between them. Germline CDR1 reads SGHVS; CDR2 reads FQNEAQ. As DNA, the CDR3 is TGTGCCAGCAGCTTACTAGCCACTATCGGCTACACCTTC. It translates to CASSLLATIGYTF.

The chain uses TRBV18 and TRBJ2-1; the match to TRBD1 covers 8 bases. This CDR3 is built from 14 residues. V was pared by 2 bases and J by 6 bases, with 3 bases of the junction left unmatched. CDR1 and CDR2 from the germline V gene are KGHSH and LQKENI. CDR3 nucleotide sequence: TGTGCCAGCTCACCAGGGACAGGTAGCAATGAGCAGTTCTTC. It encodes CASSPGTGSNEQFF. The entire variable domain, with the rest obtained from reference TRBV18 and TRBJ2-1, is as follows: NAGVMQNPRHLVRRRGQEARLRCSPMKGHSHVYWYRQLPEEGLKFMVYLQKENIIDESGMPKERFSAEFPKEGPSILRIQQVVRGDSAAYFCASSPGTGSNEQFFGPGTRLTVL.

The chain employs TRBV5-1 and TRBJ1-1; D is uncertain. Germline CDR1 and CDR2: SGHRS and YFSETQ. The ends were cut back, 0 bases at V and 0 bases at J, with 9 bases in the middle. There are 15 residues in the CDR3. The CDR3 is CASSLVGRVNTEAFF. The CDR3 DNA is TGCGCCAGCAGCTTGGTAGGGCGGGTGAACACTGAAGCTTTCTTT.

V gene TRBV28 combines with J gene TRBJ1-1, with D perhaps TRBD1 (5 bases). V lost 5 bases and J 7 bases, leaving 14 bases between the germline ends. The CDR3 spans 13 residues. CDR1 MDHEN and CDR2 SYDVKM come from the germline V gene. CDR3 region: CASSVRVTGEAFF. CDR3 DNA sequence: TGTGCCAGCAGTGTCAGGGTCACTGGTGAAGCTTTCTTT.

This chain links TRBV5-4 with TRBJ1-2, with D maybe TRBD1 (6 bases). Germline V gene data show CDR1 as SGHNT and CDR2 as YYREEE (reference sequence). This CDR3 has 17 residues. Trimming cost V 4 bases and J 3 bases, with 22 bases left between them. In DNA, the CDR3 is TGTGCCAGCAGCCCAAACCCCGCCGGGGGGCACCACTATGGCTACACCTTC. Translated: CASSPNPAGGHHYGYTF.

This sequence joins TRBV6-4 and TRBJ2-5, with 8 bases fitting TRBD2. V trimming: 7 bases; J trimming: 3 bases; junction bases outside the gene matches: 7. Germline V gene lookup returns CDR1 MRHNA and CDR2 SNTAGT. This CDR3 contains 14 residues. The CDR3, as DNA: TGTGCCAGCAACCGAACTAGCGGTAAAGAGACCCAGTACTTC. It specifies CASNRTSGKETQYF.

The V call is TRBV30, the J call TRBJ2-3; 7 bases map to TRBD1. The CDR3 is 14 amino acids. CDR1 is GTSNPN and CDR2 is SVGIG in the germline V gene (reference sequence). V was pared by 2 bases and J by 1 base, with 3 bases of the junction left unmatched. CDR3 loop: CAWSPGQGTDTQYF. The CDR3 region has the DNA TGTGCCTGGAGTCCAGGACAGGGCACAGATACGCAGTATTTT.